These 10 T cell receptor beta chains came from one sample sequenced in a study of blood T cell repertoires in COVID-19. Measured with immunoSEQ multiplex PCR; TCRdb has only the in-frame clones, and not every one. The sample consists of under 45,000 clones, approximately 80% of them appearing once. Sequenced: peripheral blood. These receptors were collected from a man aged 55 to 69 with active COVID-19.

The chain joins TRBV19 to TRBJ1-2, with 7 bases lining up with TRBD1. The CDR3 totals 14 residues. Unmatched junction bases numbered 9, after V lost 9 bases and J lost 2 bases. Germline lookup yields CDR1 LNHDA and CDR2 SQIVND (reference sequence). In DNA form, the CDR3 reads TGTGCCAGCGCTCGGGACAGAGCGAACTATGGCTACACCTTC. It encodes CASARDRANYGYTF.

This chain joins TRBV27 and TRBJ1-1, with 9 bases that match TRBD1. V lost 6 bases, J lost 8 bases, and 7 bases stayed unmatched. The CDR3 consists of 13 residues. Germline CDR1 reads MNHEY; CDR2 reads SMNVEV (reference sequence). The CDR3 reads CASRVQGALEAFF. As DNA, the CDR3 is TGTGCCAGCAGGGTACAGGGGGCTTTGGAAGCTTTCTTT.

The chain links TRBV5-8 to TRBJ2-3; 9 nucleotides line up with TRBD1. This CDR3 contains 16 residues. V was pared by 4 bases and J by 2 bases, with 8 bases of the junction left unmatched. Germline CDR1 is SGHTS and CDR2 is YDEGEE. Here the CDR3 reads CASSPGTGKLTDTQYF. In DNA, the CDR3 is TGTGCCAGCAGCCCTGGGACAGGGAAACTCACAGATACGCAGTATTTT.

V usage is TRBV5-1 and J usage is TRBJ2-1, with D possibly being TRBD2 (6 bases). CDR3 length: 15 amino acids. V lost 0 bases, J lost 6 bases, and 13 bases lay in between. Germline values: CDR1 SGHRS, CDR2 YFSETQ. The CDR3 nucleotides read TGCGCCAGCAGCTTGGAGCGTCGGGAGAGCAATGAGCAGTTCTTC. This encodes CASSLERRESNEQFF.

The chain uses TRBV27 and TRBJ2-2, with D perhaps TRBD1 (8 bases). This CDR3 is built from 14 residues. Germline V gene sequence: CDR1 MNHEY, CDR2 SMNVEV (reference sequence). Trimming took off 6 bases at V and 7 bases at J, with 15 bases between the two ends. The CDR3 bases are TGTGCCAGCAGGTCAGGGGGCGGGGGCGGGGAGCTGTTTTTT. This sequence encodes CASRSGGGGGELFF.

The chain links TRBV3-1 (or the pseudogene TRBV3-2) to TRBJ1-3; D gene unclear. The CDR3 is made up of 15 amino acids. V was cut by 2 bases and J by 0 bases, with 8 bases left in between. The germline V gene encodes CDR1 LGHDT and CDR2 YNNKEL (reference sequence). The CDR3 region is CASSQPGFSGNTIYF. CDR3 DNA: TGTGCCAGCAGCCAACCCGGGTTCTCTGGAAACACCATATATTTT.

The chain has TRBV9 and TRBJ2-1, with 9 bases matching TRBD2. The CDR3 sequence is 16 residues long. The trim removed 2 bases at V and 4 bases at J, leaving 7 bases unmatched. In germline, CDR1 is SGDLS, CDR2 YYNGEE. The CDR3 sequence: CASSVEASGTYNEQFF. The CDR3 nucleotides are TGTGCCAGCAGCGTTGAGGCTAGCGGGACTTACAATGAGCAGTTCTTC.

The J gene is TRBJ2-3, the V gene TRBV2, with D unresolved. This CDR3 has 15 residues. Germline CDR1 reads SNHLY; CDR2 reads FYNNEI. The V and J ends lost 1 base and 4 bases respectively, with 12 bases between them. The CDR3 region has the DNA TGTGCCAGCAGTGAAGGGGCTCAAACGGCAGATACGCAGTATTTT. It encodes CASSEGAQTADTQYF.

This chain joins TRBV12-3 or TRBV12-4 and TRBJ1-1; 7 bases agree with TRBD1. Losses at the gene ends were 5 bases for V and 6 bases for J; bases not matched to a gene: 6. This CDR3 contains 13 residues. The CDR3, as DNA: TGTGCCAGCAGTGTCACAGGGGACCCTGAAGCTTTCTTT. Translation: CASSVTGDPEAFF.

V is TRBV5-1 and J is TRBJ1-1, with no clear D. V lost 7 bases, J lost 3 bases, and 13 bases lay in between. This CDR3 has 13 amino acids. From germline, CDR1 is SGHRS and CDR2 YFSETQ. The CDR3 nucleotides are TGCGCCAGCCGGTTCCTAGTGGACACTGAAGCTTTCTTT. Translating it yields CASRFLVDTEAFF.